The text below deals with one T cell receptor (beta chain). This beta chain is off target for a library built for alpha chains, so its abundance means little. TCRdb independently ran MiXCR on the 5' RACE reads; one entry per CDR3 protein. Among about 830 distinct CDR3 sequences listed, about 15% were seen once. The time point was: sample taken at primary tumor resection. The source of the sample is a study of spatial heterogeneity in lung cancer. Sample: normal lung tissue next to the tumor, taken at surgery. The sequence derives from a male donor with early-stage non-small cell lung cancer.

CDR3 protein: CASSRTGYNEQFF. DNA of the CDR3: TGTGCCAGCAGCCGTACAGGGTACAATGAGCAGTTCTTC. V is TRBV11-2 and J is TRBJ2-1, with a tentative D call TRBD1 (6 bases). The CDR3 totals 13 residues. Germline V CDR1 and CDR2: SGHAT, FQNNGV. Trimming left V 5 bases short and J 4 bases short, with 9 bases between. Supplemented by reference TRBV11-2 and TRBJ2-1, the full variable domain reads EAGVAQSPRYKIIEKRQSVAFWCNPISGHATLYWYQQILGQGPKLLIQFQNNGVVDDSQLPKDRFSAERLKGVDSTLKIQPAKLEDSAVYLCASSRTGYNEQFFGPGTRLTVL.